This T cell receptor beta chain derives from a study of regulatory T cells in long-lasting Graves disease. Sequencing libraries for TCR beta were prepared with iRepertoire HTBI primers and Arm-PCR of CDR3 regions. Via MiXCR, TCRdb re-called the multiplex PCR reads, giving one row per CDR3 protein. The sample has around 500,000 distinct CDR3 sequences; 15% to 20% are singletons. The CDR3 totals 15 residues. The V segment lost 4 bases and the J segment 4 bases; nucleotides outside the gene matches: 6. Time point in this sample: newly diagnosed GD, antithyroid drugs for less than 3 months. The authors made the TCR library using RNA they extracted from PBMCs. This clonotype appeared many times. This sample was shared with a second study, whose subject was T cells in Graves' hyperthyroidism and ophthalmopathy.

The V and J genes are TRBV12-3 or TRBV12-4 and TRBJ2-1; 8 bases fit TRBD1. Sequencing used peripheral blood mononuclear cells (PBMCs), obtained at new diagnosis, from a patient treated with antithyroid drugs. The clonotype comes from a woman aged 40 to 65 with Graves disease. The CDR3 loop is CASSSWDRSYNEQFF. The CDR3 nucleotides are TGTGCCAGCAGTTCGTGGGACAGGAGTTACAATGAGCAGTTCTTC.